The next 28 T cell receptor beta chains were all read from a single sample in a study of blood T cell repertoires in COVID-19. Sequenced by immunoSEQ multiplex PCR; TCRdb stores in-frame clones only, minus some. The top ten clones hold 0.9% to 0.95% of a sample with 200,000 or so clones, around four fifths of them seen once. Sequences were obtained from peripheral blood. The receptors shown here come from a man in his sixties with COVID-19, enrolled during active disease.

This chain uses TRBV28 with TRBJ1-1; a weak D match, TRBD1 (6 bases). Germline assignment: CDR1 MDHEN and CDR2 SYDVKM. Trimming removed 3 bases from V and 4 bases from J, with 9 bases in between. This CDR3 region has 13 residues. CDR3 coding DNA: TGTGCCAGCAGTTTCGGCAGGGGCACTGAAGCTTTCTTT. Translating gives CASSFGRGTEAFF.

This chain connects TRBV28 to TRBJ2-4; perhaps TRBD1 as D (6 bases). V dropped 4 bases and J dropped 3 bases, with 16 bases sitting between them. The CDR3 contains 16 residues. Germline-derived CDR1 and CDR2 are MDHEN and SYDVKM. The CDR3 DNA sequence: TGTGCCAGCAGTTCTCAGGGACACCTGGGCAAAAACATTCAGTACTTC. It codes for CASSSQGHLGKNIQYF.

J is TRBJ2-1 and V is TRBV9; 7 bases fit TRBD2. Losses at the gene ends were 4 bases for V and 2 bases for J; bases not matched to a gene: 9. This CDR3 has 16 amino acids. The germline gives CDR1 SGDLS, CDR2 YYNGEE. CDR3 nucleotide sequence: TGTGCCAGCAGCCCGGGGGGTCCAGGACCCTACAATGAGCAGTTCTTC. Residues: CASSPGGPGPYNEQFF.

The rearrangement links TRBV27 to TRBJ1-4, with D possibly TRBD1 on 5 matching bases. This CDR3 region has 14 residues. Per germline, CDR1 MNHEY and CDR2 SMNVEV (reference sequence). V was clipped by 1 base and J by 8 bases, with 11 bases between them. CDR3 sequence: CASSLYDSREKLFF. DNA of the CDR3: TGTGCCAGCAGTTTATATGACAGCCGCGAAAAACTGTTTTTT.

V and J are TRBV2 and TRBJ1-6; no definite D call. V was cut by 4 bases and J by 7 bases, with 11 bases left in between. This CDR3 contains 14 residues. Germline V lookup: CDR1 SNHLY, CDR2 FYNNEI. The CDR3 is CASSVERRNSPLHF. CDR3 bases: TGTGCCAGCAGTGTGGAAAGGAGGAATTCACCCCTCCACTTT. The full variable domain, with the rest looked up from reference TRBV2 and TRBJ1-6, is EPEVTQTPSHQVTQMGQEVILRCVPISNHLYFYWYRQILGQKVEFLVSFYNNEISEKSEIFDDQFSVERPDGSNFTLKIRSTKLEDSAMYFCASSVERRNSPLHFGNGTRLTVT.

The CDR3: CASSLGTLQGQYF. Here the CDR3 DNA reads TGTGCCAGCAGCCTTGGGACCCTTCAGGGGCAGTACTTC. The chain has TRBV13 and TRBJ2-5; D is possibly TRBD1 (6 bases). The CDR3 has 13 residues. CDR1 and CDR2 from the germline V gene are PRHDT and FYEKMQ (reference sequence). Trimming stripped 5 bases from V and 11 bases from J, with 18 bases between. The variable domain in full, completed from reference TRBV13 and TRBJ2-5, reads AAGVIQSPRHLIKEKRETATLKCYPIPRHDTVYWYQQGPGQDPQFLISFYEKMQSDKGSIPDRFSAQQFSDYHSELNMSSLELGDSALYFCASSLGTLQGQYFGPGTRLLVL.

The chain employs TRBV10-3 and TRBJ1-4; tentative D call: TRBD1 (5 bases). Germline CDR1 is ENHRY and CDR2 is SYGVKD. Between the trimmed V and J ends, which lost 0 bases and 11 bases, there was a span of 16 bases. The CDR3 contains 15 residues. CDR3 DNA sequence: TGTGCCATCAGTGAGTCAAATGTTAGGGGCACCAAACTGTTTTTT. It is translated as CAISESNVRGTKLFF.

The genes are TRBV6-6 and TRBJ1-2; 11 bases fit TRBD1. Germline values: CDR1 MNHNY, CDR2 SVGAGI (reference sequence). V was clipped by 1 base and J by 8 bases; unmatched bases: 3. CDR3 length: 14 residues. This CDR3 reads CASSYWTGGEGYTF. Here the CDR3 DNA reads TGTGCCAGCAGTTACTGGACAGGGGGCGAAGGCTACACCTTC.

CDR3 nucleotides: TGCGCCAGCAGCTTGGCGATGCTGGCTAGCGGGATCCTAGGTAATGAGCAGTTCTTC. Encoded protein: CASSLAMLASGILGNEQFF. The chain joins TRBV5-1 to TRBJ2-1, with TRBD2 identical over 9 bases. CDR1 SGHRS and CDR2 YFSETQ come from the germline V gene. This CDR3 has 19 residues. Unmatched junction bases numbered 17, after V lost 0 bases and J lost 7 bases.

CDR3 in amino acids: CASSAYSGGELFF. The CDR3 nucleotides read TGTGCCAGCAGTGCTTACTCCGGCGGGGAGCTGTTTTTT. V is TRBV12-3 or TRBV12-4 and J is TRBJ2-2; D is unresolved. The CDR3 runs 13 residues. The V gene lost 5 bases and the J gene lost 7 bases, with 11 bases spanning the gap.

In nucleotides, the CDR3 is TGTGCCAGCTCACGCCGCGGGACAGGGGAGCTTGGAGAGACCCAGTACTTC. This translates into CASSRRGTGELGETQYF. The rearrangement joins TRBV18 to TRBJ2-5, with TRBD1 matching 10 bases. Trimming removed 4 bases from V and 4 bases from J; junction bases left unmatched: 12. Germline V lookup: CDR1 KGHSH, CDR2 LQKENI. The CDR3 consists of 17 residues. The full variable domain, completed using reference TRBV18 and TRBJ2-5, is NAGVMQNPRHLVRRRGQEARLRCSPMKGHSHVYWYRQLPEEGLKFMVYLQKENIIDESGMPKERFSAEFPKEGPSILRIQQVVRGDSAAYFCASSRRGTGELGETQYFGPGTRLLVL.

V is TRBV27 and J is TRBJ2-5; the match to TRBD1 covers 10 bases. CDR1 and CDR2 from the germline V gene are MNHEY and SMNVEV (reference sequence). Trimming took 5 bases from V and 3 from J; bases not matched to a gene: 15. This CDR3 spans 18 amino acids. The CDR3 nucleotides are TGTGCCAGCAGTCCCGGCTCGACGTGGGACAGGGGAAAAGAGACCCAGTACTTC. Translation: CASSPGSTWDRGKETQYF.

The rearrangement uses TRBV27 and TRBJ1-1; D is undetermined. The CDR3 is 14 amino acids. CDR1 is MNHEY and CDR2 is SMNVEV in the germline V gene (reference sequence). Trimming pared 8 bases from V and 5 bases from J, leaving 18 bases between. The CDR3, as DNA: TGTGCCAGCCGCCCGAACACCCGGGATACTGAAGCTTTCTTT. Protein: CASRPNTRDTEAFF.

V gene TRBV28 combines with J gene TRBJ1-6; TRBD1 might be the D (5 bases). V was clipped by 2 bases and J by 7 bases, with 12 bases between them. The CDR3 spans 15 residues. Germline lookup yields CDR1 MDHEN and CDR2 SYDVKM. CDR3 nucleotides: TGTGCCAGCAGTTTACAGGGTCCGCGGAATTCACCCCTCCACTTT. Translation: CASSLQGPRNSPLHF.

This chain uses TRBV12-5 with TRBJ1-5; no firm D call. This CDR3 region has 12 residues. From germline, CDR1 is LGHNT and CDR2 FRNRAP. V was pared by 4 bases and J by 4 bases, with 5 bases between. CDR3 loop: CASGSTNQPQHF. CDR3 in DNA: TGTGCTAGTGGTTCCACTAATCAGCCCCAGCATTTT.

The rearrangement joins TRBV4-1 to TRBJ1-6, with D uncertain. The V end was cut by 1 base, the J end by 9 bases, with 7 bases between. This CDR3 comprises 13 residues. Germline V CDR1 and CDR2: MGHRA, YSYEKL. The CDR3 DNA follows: TGCGCCAGCAGCCAAGTTAAGAGTTCACCCCTCCACTTT. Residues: CASSQVKSSPLHF.

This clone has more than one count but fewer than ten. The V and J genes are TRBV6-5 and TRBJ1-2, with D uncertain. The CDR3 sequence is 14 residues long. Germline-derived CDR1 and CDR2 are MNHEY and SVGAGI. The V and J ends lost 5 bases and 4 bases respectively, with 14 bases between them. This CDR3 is CASSPLIGGYGYTF. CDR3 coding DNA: TGTGCCAGCAGTCCCCTTATAGGCGGCTATGGCTACACCTTC.

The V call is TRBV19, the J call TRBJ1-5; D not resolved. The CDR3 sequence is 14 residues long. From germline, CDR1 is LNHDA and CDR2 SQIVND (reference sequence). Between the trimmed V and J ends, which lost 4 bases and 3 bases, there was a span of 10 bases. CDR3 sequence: CASSTGFTNQPQHF. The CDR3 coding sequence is TGTGCCAGTAGTACCGGGTTCACCAATCAGCCCCAGCATTTT. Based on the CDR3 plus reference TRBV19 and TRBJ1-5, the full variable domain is DGGITQSPKYLFRKEGQNVTLSCEQNLNHDAMYWYRQDPGQGLRLIYYSQIVNDFQKGDIAEGYSVSREKKESFPLTVTSAQKNPTAFYLCASSTGFTNQPQHFGDGTRLSIL.

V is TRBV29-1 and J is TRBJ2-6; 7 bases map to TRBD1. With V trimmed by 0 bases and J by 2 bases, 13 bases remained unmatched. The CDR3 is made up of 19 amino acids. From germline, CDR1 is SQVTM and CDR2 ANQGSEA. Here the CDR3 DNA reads TGCAGCGTTGAAGATCGGCGGACAGGATGGTTTACTGGGGCCAACGTCCTGACTTTC. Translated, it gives CSVEDRRTGWFTGANVLTF.

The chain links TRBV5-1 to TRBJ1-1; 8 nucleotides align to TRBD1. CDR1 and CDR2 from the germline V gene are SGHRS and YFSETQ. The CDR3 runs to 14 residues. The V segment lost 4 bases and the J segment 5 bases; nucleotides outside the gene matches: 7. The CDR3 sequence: CASSAQGARTEAFF. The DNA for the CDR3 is TGCGCCAGCAGCGCTCAGGGGGCGCGAACTGAAGCTTTCTTT.

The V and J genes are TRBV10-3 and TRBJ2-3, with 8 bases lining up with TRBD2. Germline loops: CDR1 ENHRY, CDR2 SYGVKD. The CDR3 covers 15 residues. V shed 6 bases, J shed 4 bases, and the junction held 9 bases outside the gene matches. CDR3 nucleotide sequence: TGTGCCATCAGCCTAAGCGGGAGCGGTGCAGATACGCAGTATTTT. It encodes CAISLSGSGADTQYF.

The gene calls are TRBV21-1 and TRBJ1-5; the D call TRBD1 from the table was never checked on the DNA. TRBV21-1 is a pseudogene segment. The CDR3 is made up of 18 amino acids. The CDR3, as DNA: TGTGCCAGCAGCTCGCCAACCGCTACCGGGACAGGGTTTCAGCCCCAGCATTTT. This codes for CASSSPTATGTGFQPQHF.

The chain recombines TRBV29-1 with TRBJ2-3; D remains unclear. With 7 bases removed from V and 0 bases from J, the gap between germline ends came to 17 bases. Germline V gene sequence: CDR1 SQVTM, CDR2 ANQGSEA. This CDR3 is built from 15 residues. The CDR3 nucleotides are TGCAGCGCTAGTGTGTCCCAAACTAGCACAGATACGCAGTATTTT. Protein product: CSASVSQTSTDTQYF.

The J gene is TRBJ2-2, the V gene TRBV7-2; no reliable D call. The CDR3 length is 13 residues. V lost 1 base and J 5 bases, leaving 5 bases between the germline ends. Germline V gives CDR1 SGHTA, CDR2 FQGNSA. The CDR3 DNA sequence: TGTGCCAGCAGCTTAGGTCAGACCGGGGAGCTGTTTTTT. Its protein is CASSLGQTGELFF. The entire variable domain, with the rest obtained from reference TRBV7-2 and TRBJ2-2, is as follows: GAGVSQSPSNKVTEKGKDVELRCDPISGHTALYWYRQSLGQGLEFLIYFQGNSAPDKSGLPSDRFSAERTGGSVSTLTIQRTQQEDSAVYLCASSLGQTGELFFGEGSRLTVL.

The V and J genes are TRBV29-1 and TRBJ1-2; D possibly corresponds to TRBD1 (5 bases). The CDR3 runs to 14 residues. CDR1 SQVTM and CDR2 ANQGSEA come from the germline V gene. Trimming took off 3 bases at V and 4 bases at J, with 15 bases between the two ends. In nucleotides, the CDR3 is TGCAGCGTTGAGTCGGCCAGTGGGGCCTATGGCTACACCTTC. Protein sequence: CSVESASGAYGYTF.

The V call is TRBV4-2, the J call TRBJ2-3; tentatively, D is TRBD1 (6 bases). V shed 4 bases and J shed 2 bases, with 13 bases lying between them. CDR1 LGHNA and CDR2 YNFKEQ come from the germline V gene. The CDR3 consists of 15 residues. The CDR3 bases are TGTGCCAGCAGCCCCCTACAGGGCCCCACAGATACGCAGTATTTT. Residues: CASSPLQGPTDTQYF.

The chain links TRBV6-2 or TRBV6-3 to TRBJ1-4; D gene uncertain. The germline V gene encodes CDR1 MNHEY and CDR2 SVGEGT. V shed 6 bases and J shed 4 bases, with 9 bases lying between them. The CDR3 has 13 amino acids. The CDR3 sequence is CASSGQINEKLFF. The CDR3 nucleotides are TGTGCCAGCAGCGGGCAGATTAATGAAAAACTGTTTTTT.

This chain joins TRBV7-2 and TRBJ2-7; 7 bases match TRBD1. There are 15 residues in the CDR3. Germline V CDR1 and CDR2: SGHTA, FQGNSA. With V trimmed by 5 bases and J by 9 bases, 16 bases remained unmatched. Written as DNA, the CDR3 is TGTGCCAGCAGCCAACATCTCTCCGACAGGGCACCGCAGTACTTC. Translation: CASSQHLSDRAPQYF.